The source of this TCR beta chain is a study of T cell responses to AZD1222 COVID-19 vaccine. V lost 0 bases, J lost 4 bases, and 9 bases lay in between. The length of the CDR3 is 15 residues. Germline loops: CDR1 SGHTA, CDR2 FQGTGA. Using immunoSEQ multiplex PCR, the repertoire was profiled, and TCRdb retains in-frame clones only, with some absent. The table has roughly 100,000 clones, 85% to 90% seen once. J is TRBJ2-2 and V is TRBV7-3; D is possibly TRBD2 (6 bases). The source material was peripheral blood, sampled 28 days after the second AZD1222 dose. The source is an adult who received the AZD1222 COVID-19 vaccine. The CDR3 DNA reads TGTGCCAGCAGCTTAACTGGGGGGAGCACCGGGGAGCTGTTTTTT. Its protein product is CASSLTGGSTGELFF.